This T cell receptor (beta chain) appears in the sequencing data of a study of cytomegalovirus exposure and HLA in healthy donors. This CDR3 spans 19 amino acids. Trimming left V 3 bases short and J 2 bases short, with 24 bases between. PCR employed 60 Vbeta and 13 Jbeta primers. Profiled with immunoSEQ multiplex PCR; TCRdb holds only in-frame clones, not every one. The sample yields roughly 89,000 clones, 55% to 70% seen once. The sequencing sample was made of PBMCs. The J gene is TRBJ1-5, the V gene TRBV5-3; weak D call: TRBD1 (6 bases). TRBV5-3 is identified as an open reading frame with a role that is uncertain. This TCR came from a woman in her fifties or sixties in good health and CMV-seropositive. The DNA of the CDR3 is TGTGCCAGAAGCTCCTGGCGGGGGGGCATCTTTATGTGCAATCAGCCCCAGCATTTT. Translating it yields CARSSWRGGIFMCNQPQHF.